This passage covers 27 T cell receptor beta chains from one sample sequenced in a study of vaccination effects on CD4 cells after COVID-19. These TCRs are of unknown antigen specificity. This table comes from immunoSEQ multiplex PCR, and its TCRdb copy is limited to in-frame clones, with some not included. The table lists approximately 47,000 clones, about 70% of them singletons. An approximately 10-day culture period preceded the isolation of CD4+ T cells. Every participant took two doses of the BNT162b2 or mRNA-1273 vaccine. The sequencing here drew on CD4+ T cells from PBMCs cultured without peptide, taken after COVID-19 vaccination. The receptor source for this set is a human donor who received a COVID-19 vaccine.

The chain recombines TRBV11-2 with TRBJ2-2, with D tentatively TRBD2 (6 bases). CDR3 size: 14 residues. V was cut by 2 bases and J by 7 bases, with 11 bases left in between. Looked up from germline, CDR1 is SGHAT and CDR2 is FQNNGV. The CDR3 here is CASSLIVGGGELFF. For the CDR3, the DNA is TGTGCCAGCAGCTTAATTGTGGGAGGCGGGGAGCTGTTTTTT.

This clone appeared a few times. The chain couples TRBV6-6 to TRBJ2-7; D not certain. The CDR3 is 15 residues long. Per the germline V gene, CDR1 is MNHNY and CDR2 is SVGAGI (reference sequence). The V end lost 0 bases, the J end lost 1 base, and 10 bases lay between the germline ends. The CDR3 DNA sequence: TGTGCCAGCAGTTACTCCGTTCCGATTTCCTACGAGCAGTACTTC. It specifies CASSYSVPISYEQYF.

In regard to this clone: This sample also contains other DNA sequences that code for the same CDR3. This CDR3 reads CASSFAGGETQYF. For the CDR3, the DNA is TGTGCCAGCAGCTTTGCGGGGGGGGAGACCCAGTACTTC. The chain links TRBV7-2 to TRBJ2-5, with 9 bases matching TRBD2. Trimming took 3 bases from V and 5 from J; bases not matched to a gene: 1. Germline values: CDR1 SGHTA, CDR2 FQGNSA. The CDR3 is 13 amino acids.

The V and J genes are TRBV19 and TRBJ1-3; 9 bases agree with TRBD1. Trimming at V came to 5 bases and at J to 3 bases, leaving 11 bases not matched to a gene. There are 17 residues in the CDR3. Germline CDR1 is LNHDA and CDR2 is SQIVND (reference sequence). In DNA form, the CDR3 reads TGTGCCAGTAGTTTCGGACAGGGGAGATCAGATGGAAACACCATATATTTT. It encodes CASSFGQGRSDGNTIYF.

This clone was seen a handful of times. The chain uses TRBV6-1 and TRBJ2-1; 7 nucleotides line up with TRBD2. Germline values: CDR1 MNHNS, CDR2 SASEGT. This CDR3 region has 15 residues. V lost 1 base to trimming and J lost 1 base; unmatched junction nucleotides: 1. CDR3 region: CASSEDGRSYNEQFF. The CDR3 DNA reads TGTGCCAGCAGTGAAGACGGGAGGTCCTACAATGAGCAGTTCTTC.

The chain recombines TRBV2 with TRBJ2-3; D gene uncertain. CDR3 length: 16 residues. The germline V gene encodes CDR1 SNHLY and CDR2 FYNNEI. Trimming pared 5 bases from V and 2 bases from J, leaving 17 bases between. The CDR3, as DNA: TGTGCCAGCAGTATCAGTATTCCTAAAGACACAGATACGCAGTATTTT. Its protein product is CASSISIPKDTDTQYF.

This chain joins TRBV7-7 and TRBJ2-5; 9 positions agree with TRBD2. CDR1 and CDR2 (germline): SSHAT, FNYEAQ (reference sequence). Trimming took 5 bases from V and 6 from J; bases not matched to a gene: 4. The CDR3 has 13 amino acids. The CDR3 DNA follows: TGTGCCAGCAGCATTAGCGGGAGAAAGACCCAGTACTTC. Its translation is CASSISGRKTQYF.

This rearrangement joins TRBV9 to TRBJ2-7; D is perhaps TRBD1 (6 bases). CDR3 size: 14 residues. Germline V gene lookup returns CDR1 SGDLS and CDR2 YYNGEE. V lost 0 bases to trimming and J lost 5 bases, with 12 bases between them. The CDR3 region is CASSVGGRGHEQYF. CDR3 nucleotides: TGTGCCAGCAGCGTAGGGGGCAGGGGCCACGAGCAGTACTTC.

V and J are TRBV20-1 and TRBJ1-1; no clear D gene. CDR1 and CDR2 (germline): DFQATT, SNEGSKA (reference sequence). V lost 0 bases and J 11 bases, leaving 10 bases between the germline ends. This CDR3 is 11 amino acids long. The DNA of the CDR3 is TGCAGTGCTAGAGATTACGATACGGCTTTCTTT. Encoded protein: CSARDYDTAFF.

This clone was recorded once. The V gene is TRBV13, the J gene TRBJ2-2, with unresolved D. Germline CDR1 is PRHDT and CDR2 is FYEKMQ (reference sequence). V was pared by 2 bases and J by 7 bases, with 11 bases between. The CDR3 length is 14 residues. As DNA, the CDR3 is TGTGCCAGCAGCTTAAGGGCTCTTGTCGGGGAGCTGTTTTTT. Translating gives CASSLRALVGELFF.

The chain employs TRBV10-3 and TRBJ1-3, with D perhaps TRBD1 (6 bases). In germline, CDR1 is ENHRY, CDR2 SYGVKD. CDR3 length equals 15 residues. Trimming stripped 3 bases from V and 2 bases from J, with 11 bases between. CDR3 in DNA: TGTGCCATCAGTGACGACAGGCGGACTGGAAACACCATATATTTT. It specifies CAISDDRRTGNTIYF.

In DNA form, the CDR3 reads TGCGCCAGCAGCCCAGGGGAGGTGGCCTACGAGCAGTACTTC. This encodes CASSPGEVAYEQYF. V is TRBV5-1 and J is TRBJ2-7; D is tentatively TRBD1 or TRBD2 (6 bases each). Germline CDR1 reads SGHRS; CDR2 reads YFSETQ. This CDR3 spans 14 amino acids. V was cut by 4 bases and J by 2 bases, with 13 bases left in between.

Written as DNA, the CDR3 is TGTGCCAGCAGCCCAGCCCAACAGGGCGTTGAAGCTTTCTTT. Protein: CASSPAQQGVEAFF. The V and J genes are TRBV28 and TRBJ1-1; tentative D call: TRBD1 (6 bases). The CDR3 loop spans 14 amino acids. The V gene's germline CDR1 is MDHEN and CDR2 SYDVKM. V gave up 6 bases and J gave up 7 bases, with 18 bases separating them.

J is TRBJ1-2 and V is TRBV11-3; D might be TRBD1 (5 bases). Germline CDR1 and CDR2: SGHNT and YENEEA. The CDR3 covers 13 residues. Trimming removed 2 bases at V and 8 bases at J, with 12 bases between. The CDR3 reads CASSLTGGEGYTF. In DNA, the CDR3 is TGTGCCAGCAGCTTAACTGGGGGTGAAGGCTACACCTTC.

This clone was observed a few times. This chain joins TRBV19 and TRBJ2-3; the D gene is possibly TRBD1 (6 bases). Germline-derived CDR1 and CDR2 are LNHDA and SQIVND (reference sequence). This CDR3 region has 11 residues. Trimming took 7 bases from V and 8 from J, leaving 10 bases between them. In DNA, the CDR3 is TGTGCCAGTAAAACAGGGACTACGCAGTATTTT. As protein: CASKTGTTQYF.

This clone was counted only a few times. The CDR3 spells CASSVGVAGVQETQYF. CDR3 nucleotides: TGTGCCAGCAGCGTAGGGGTAGCGGGGGTACAAGAGACCCAGTACTTC. V usage is TRBV9 and J usage is TRBJ2-5; 9 bases align to TRBD2. The germline gives CDR1 SGDLS, CDR2 YYNGEE. The CDR3 has 16 residues. Trimming at V came to 0 bases and at J to 2 bases, leaving 5 bases not matched to a gene.

The genes are TRBV4-1 and TRBJ2-6; D possibly corresponds to TRBD1 (6 bases). CDR1 and CDR2 (germline): MGHRA, YSYEKL. The CDR3 contains 16 residues. V lost 5 bases and J lost 0, with 11 bases in between. CDR3 loop: CASSGQWVSGANVLTF. The CDR3 DNA follows: TGCGCCAGCAGCGGACAGTGGGTCTCTGGGGCCAACGTCCTGACTTTC.

The chain is built from TRBV4-1 and TRBJ1-1; weak D call: TRBD1 (6 bases). V lost 1 base and J lost 0, with 30 bases in between. The length of the CDR3 is 22 residues. CDR1 is MGHRA, CDR2 YSYEKL, per germline. CDR3 region: CASSQGFSPGAPAHHLNTEAFF. The CDR3, as DNA: TGCGCCAGCAGCCAAGGTTTCAGCCCGGGGGCGCCGGCCCACCACCTGAACACTGAAGCTTTCTTT.

The rearrangement links TRBV5-1 to TRBJ1-3; TRBD1 might be the D (5 bases). This CDR3 spans 14 amino acids. Germline CDR1 SGHRS, CDR2 YFSETQ. The V gene lost 0 bases and the J gene lost 7 bases, with 11 bases spanning the gap. The CDR3 here is CASSLAGGDNTIYF. The CDR3 DNA reads TGCGCCAGCAGCTTGGCTGGAGGGGACAACACCATATATTTT.

The J gene is TRBJ2-3, the V gene TRBV6-2 or TRBV6-3, with 9 bases identical to TRBD1. The V segment lost 0 bases and the J segment 3 bases; nucleotides outside the gene matches: 4. This CDR3 has 16 amino acids. Germline V gene data show CDR1 as MNHEY and CDR2 as SVGEGT. CDR3 region: CASSYSPGQGTDTQYF. CDR3 nucleotide sequence: TGTGCCAGCAGTTACTCGCCGGGACAGGGAACAGATACGCAGTATTTT.

The chain recombines TRBV3-1 (or the pseudogene TRBV3-2) with TRBJ1-2; a possible D gene is TRBD1 (6 bases). Per the germline V gene, CDR1 is LGHDT and CDR2 is YNNKEL (reference sequence). Trimming pared 0 bases from V and 8 bases from J, leaving 13 bases between. The CDR3 consists of 14 residues. This CDR3 reads CASSQDWTVPGYTF. The CDR3 nucleotides are TGTGCCAGCAGCCAAGACTGGACAGTTCCGGGCTACACCTTC.

DNA for the CDR3: TGTGCCAGCTCATCCCTATCTACAGGGCTGAGCTCCTACGAGCAGTACTTC. Protein sequence: CASSSLSTGLSSYEQYF. This rearrangement joins TRBV18 to TRBJ2-7, with a weak D call TRBD1 (6 bases). Germline V lookup: CDR1 KGHSH, CDR2 LQKENI. V was trimmed by 5 bases and J by 0 bases, leaving 20 bases between them. CDR3 length equals 17 residues.

The chain recombines TRBV6-5 with TRBJ1-1; weak D call: TRBD1 (6 bases). Germline V gene data show CDR1 as MNHEY and CDR2 as SVGAGI. The V end was cut by 6 bases, the J end by 7 bases, with 18 bases between. CDR3 length: 14 residues. CDR3: CASSPIQGRVEAFF. The CDR3 bases are TGTGCCAGCAGCCCCATACAGGGTAGGGTTGAAGCTTTCTTT.

This chain connects TRBV6-6 to TRBJ1-2, with D uncertain. Trimming took 7 bases from V and 0 from J, leaving 12 bases between them. This CDR3 spans 14 amino acids. Germline CDR1 MNHNY, CDR2 SVGAGI (reference sequence). The CDR3 region is CASTPSSTNYGYTF. The CDR3 DNA reads TGTGCCAGCACCCCGTCTTCGACTAACTATGGCTACACCTTC.

The table lists this clone with a count of one. This chain joins TRBV5-5 and TRBJ2-5, with D perhaps assigned TRBD1 or TRBD2 (5 bases each). The CDR3 contains 16 residues. The germline gives CDR1 SGHKS, CDR2 YYEKEE (reference sequence). V was shortened by 0 bases and J by 4 bases, with 16 bases between the two germline ends. CDR3 in DNA: TGTGCCAGCAGCTTGGTTTTTGGGGGTGGAGGAGAGACCCAGTACTTC. Residues: CASSLVFGGGGETQYF.

The genes are TRBV2 and TRBJ2-3, with 7 bases lining up with TRBD2. Per the germline V gene, CDR1 is SNHLY and CDR2 is FYNNEI. The CDR3 length is 14 residues. V shed 4 bases, J shed 3 bases, and the junction held 4 bases outside the gene matches. This CDR3 is CASSVVGGTDTQYF. The CDR3 nucleotides read TGTGCCAGCAGTGTCGTCGGGGGGACAGATACGCAGTATTTT.

The chain uses TRBV18 and TRBJ1-3; no definite D call. There are 15 residues in the CDR3. Germline CDR1 KGHSH, CDR2 LQKENI. Trimming pared 2 bases from V and 2 bases from J, leaving 10 bases between. CDR3: CASSPGEDAGNTIYF. In nucleotides, the CDR3 is TGTGCCAGCTCACCAGGTGAGGACGCTGGAAACACCATATATTTT.